The 27 T cell receptor beta chains below all came from one sample that was sequenced in a study of T cell responses to AZD1222 COVID-19 vaccine. Measured with immunoSEQ multiplex PCR; TCRdb has only the in-frame clones, and not every one. The data contain 150,000 or so clones, about 88% of them singletons. The sample consisted of peripheral blood, taken on day 0 of AZD1222 vaccination. These receptors came from an adult in good health.

V gene TRBV7-9 combines with J gene TRBJ1-2, with 7 bases lining up with TRBD1. The CDR3 is 15 residues long. Trimming at V came to 5 bases and at J to 1 base, leaving 7 bases not matched to a gene. Germline V gives CDR1 SEHNR, CDR2 FQNEAQ (reference sequence). CDR3 DNA sequence: TGTGCCAGCAGCCCCCGGACAGGCCTTAACTATGGCTACACCTTC. This gives the protein CASSPRTGLNYGYTF.

The rearrangement uses TRBV3-1 (or the pseudogene TRBV3-2) and TRBJ1-4, with D uncertain. The CDR3 loop spans 15 amino acids. CDR1 LGHDT and CDR2 YNNKEL come from the germline V gene (reference sequence). Trimming took 3 bases from V and 3 from J, leaving 11 bases between them. The CDR3 region is CASSHGSGANEKLFF. DNA for the CDR3: TGTGCCAGCAGCCATGGGTCAGGAGCTAATGAAAAACTGTTTTTT.

V and J are TRBV5-4 and TRBJ1-2; no clear D. CDR1 SGHNT and CDR2 YYREEE come from the germline V gene (reference sequence). Trimming stripped 0 bases from V and 2 bases from J, with 8 bases between. This CDR3 region has 14 residues. The CDR3 protein is CASSLGQENYGYTF. CDR3 nucleotides: TGTGCCAGCAGCTTGGGGCAGGAGAACTATGGCTACACCTTC.

The gene calls are TRBV5-4 and TRBJ2-1; the match to TRBD1 covers 8 bases. CDR1 and CDR2 from the germline V gene are SGHNT and YYREEE (reference sequence). The CDR3 length is 15 residues. V shed 2 bases, J shed 8 bases, and the junction held 9 bases outside the gene matches. The CDR3 loop reads CASSFPGQGGHEQFF. The CDR3 nucleotides read TGTGCCAGCAGCTTCCCAGGACAGGGCGGGCATGAGCAGTTCTTC.

The V and J genes are TRBV18 and TRBJ1-1; TRBD1 might be the D (6 bases). This CDR3 is built from 14 residues. The germline CDR1 and CDR2 sequences are KGHSH and LQKENI. Trimming removed 5 bases from V and 4 bases from J, with 14 bases in between. The CDR3 DNA follows: TGTGCCAGCTCAACCGACAGGAGTATCACTGAAGCTTTCTTT. Protein product: CASSTDRSITEAFF.

The V call is TRBV2, the J call TRBJ2-1; D unresolved. CDR1 and CDR2 from the germline V gene are SNHLY and FYNNEI. The CDR3 sequence is 15 residues long. Trimming removed 4 bases at V and 0 bases at J, with 10 bases between. CDR3 sequence (DNA): TGTGCCAGCAGTGGGGGTACCCCCTCCTACAATGAGCAGTTCTTC. This sequence encodes CASSGGTPSYNEQFF. The full variable domain, in which reference TRBV2 and TRBJ2-1 provide the parts outside the CDR3, is EPEVTQTPSHQVTQMGQEVILRCVPISNHLYFYWYRQILGQKVEFLVSFYNNEISEKSEIFDDQFSVERPDGSNFTLKIRSTKLEDSAMYFCASSGGTPSYNEQFFGPGTRLTVL.

Turning to this clone: Other nucleotide sequences from this sample produce the same CDR3. V is TRBV7-2 and J is TRBJ2-1; 7 positions match TRBD1. Germline V gene data show CDR1 as SGHTA and CDR2 as FQGNSA. The junction had 1 base not matched to a gene; V was cut back by 2 bases and J by 0 bases. This CDR3 is 15 amino acids long. CDR3 DNA: TGTGCCAGCAGCTTACGGGACAGCTCCTACAATGAGCAGTTCTTC. It encodes CASSLRDSSYNEQFF.

The rearrangement joins TRBV7-3 to TRBJ2-3, with a possible D match to TRBD1 (5 bases). The CDR3 is 15 amino acids. Germline V lookup: CDR1 SGHTA, CDR2 FQGTGA. Trimming removed 5 bases from V and 6 bases from J, with 18 bases in between. CDR3 DNA: TGTGCCAGCAGCCTCCGACTGGGGAAGGGGGATACGCAGTATTTT. This sequence encodes CASSLRLGKGDTQYF.

This clone was seen a few times. Sequence at one end of the junction differs from germline and may be a read error. The chain couples TRBV5-4 to TRBJ2-1; maybe TRBD2 (6 bases). The CDR3 length is 11 residues. Germline CDR1 reads SGHNT; CDR2 reads YYREEE (reference sequence). The CDR3 DNA sequence: TGTGCCAGCACCTTGGGGGGAGAGCAGTTCTTC. Translation gives CASTLGGEQFF. Complete variable domain (other parts from reference TRBV5-4 and TRBJ2-1): ETGVTQSPTHLIKTRGQQVTLRCSSQSGHNTVSWYQQALGQGPQFIFQYYREEENGRGNFPPRFSGLQFPNYSSELNVNALELDDSALYLCASTLGGEQFFGPGTRLTVL.

In its sample, this clone was seen a few times. This sequence joins TRBV2 and TRBJ1-5; D is perhaps TRBD1 (6 bases). This CDR3 region has 14 residues. Trimming pared 8 bases from V and 0 bases from J, leaving 11 bases between. Germline V gene sequence: CDR1 SNHLY, CDR2 FYNNEI. CDR3 in amino acids: CASAGAISNQPQHF. CDR3 sequence (DNA): TGTGCCAGCGCAGGGGCAATTAGCAATCAGCCCCAGCATTTT.

This rearrangement joins TRBV5-1 to TRBJ2-1; 14 positions agree with TRBD2. This CDR3 contains 15 residues. The junction had 5 bases not matched to a gene; V was cut back by 4 bases and J by 8 bases. In germline, CDR1 is SGHRS, CDR2 YFSETQ. CDR3 protein: CASSRLAGGPDEQFF. The CDR3 nucleotides read TGCGCCAGCAGCCGACTAGCGGGAGGGCCGGATGAGCAGTTCTTC.

This sequence joins TRBV5-6 and TRBJ1-2; unclear D gene. The CDR3 contains 16 residues. Trimming left V 3 bases short and J 4 bases short, with 19 bases between. Germline V gives CDR1 SGHDT, CDR2 YYEEEE. Here the CDR3 reads CASSSAQHILLYGYTF. In DNA, the CDR3 is TGTGCCAGCAGCTCGGCACAGCATATTCTTCTCTATGGCTACACCTTC.

This sequence joins TRBV28 and TRBJ1-3; D gene unclear. The length of the CDR3 is 16 residues. Germline assignment: CDR1 MDHEN and CDR2 SYDVKM. V was clipped by 1 base and J by 4 bases, with 14 bases between them. CDR3 sequence (DNA): TGTGCCAGCAGTTTATCCCGCGGCTGGGTGGGAAACACCATATATTTT. Encoded protein: CASSLSRGWVGNTIYF.

The chain's CDR3 is CASRWTSMVGGEQYF. The CDR3 nucleotides read TGTGCCAGCAGGTGGACTAGCATGGTAGGAGGCGAGCAGTACTTC. This chain joins TRBV2 and TRBJ2-7; 8 positions match TRBD2. V shed 6 bases and J 6 bases; nucleotides not matched to a gene: 13. The CDR3 spans 15 residues. Per germline, CDR1 SNHLY and CDR2 FYNNEI.

V is TRBV2 and J is TRBJ1-1; D is unclear. This CDR3 has 14 amino acids. Germline CDR1 SNHLY, CDR2 FYNNEI. Trimming left V 2 bases short and J 11 bases short, with 18 bases between. CDR3: CASSEIVSSSEAFF. CDR3 bases: TGTGCCAGCAGTGAAATCGTCAGCAGCTCGGAGGCTTTCTTT.

This clone was seen only once. The V and J genes are TRBV29-1 and TRBJ2-7, with D possibly being TRBD1 (6 bases). This CDR3 contains 13 residues. Germline-derived CDR1 and CDR2 are SQVTM and ANQGSEA. The V end was cut by 4 bases, the J end by 4 bases, with 14 bases between. CDR3 protein: CSVGRQGNYEQYF. The CDR3 bases are TGCAGCGTTGGGAGGCAGGGGAATTACGAGCAGTACTTC.

This clone was observed a single time. CDR3 sequence: CASSVGSSGTYEQYF. The DNA of the CDR3 is TGTGCCAGCAGCGTAGGCTCTAGCGGGACCTACGAGCAGTACTTC. The rearrangement joins TRBV9 to TRBJ2-7, with 9 bases that match TRBD2. V dropped 0 bases and J dropped 2; count of bases not matched to a gene: 3. CDR3 length: 15 amino acids. Germline-derived CDR1 and CDR2 are SGDLS and YYNGEE.

The chain couples TRBV3-1 (or the pseudogene TRBV3-2) to TRBJ2-1, with D possibly being TRBD1 (7 bases). Germline assignment: CDR1 LGHDT and CDR2 YNNKEL (reference sequence). Trimming took 4 bases from V and 7 from J, leaving 11 bases between them. This CDR3 is 13 amino acids long. The CDR3 region has the DNA TGTGCCAGCAGCCGCTCAGGGGGGAATGAGCAGTTCTTC. Its translation: CASSRSGGNEQFF.

The chain employs TRBV30 and TRBJ1-2; D gene unclear. The CDR3 covers 17 residues. Germline V gene data show CDR1 as GTSNPN and CDR2 as SVGIG (reference sequence). With 3 bases removed from V and 7 bases from J, the gap between germline ends came to 27 bases. The CDR3 sequence: CAWRAPDEAGMNIGYTF. Written as DNA, the CDR3 is TGTGCCTGGAGGGCCCCCGACGAGGCAGGAATGAATATTGGCTACACCTTC.

The chain combines TRBV5-1 with TRBJ1-2, with TRBD1 as a possible D gene (5 bases). Trimming pared 3 bases from V and 10 bases from J, leaving 19 bases between. The CDR3 loop spans 14 amino acids. In germline, CDR1 is SGHRS, CDR2 YFSETQ. In DNA, the CDR3 is TGCGCCAGCAGCTCCGGCAGGGAGCCTATTGTCTACACCTTC. Translating gives CASSSGREPIVYTF.

V and J are TRBV28 and TRBJ1-1; TRBD1 matches 7 bases. This CDR3 has 14 amino acids. Germline V gene sequence: CDR1 MDHEN, CDR2 SYDVKM. The junction had 5 bases not matched to a gene; V was cut back by 7 bases and J by 0 bases. CDR3 sequence reads: CASILGQLNTEAFF. The CDR3 coding sequence is TGTGCCAGCATTCTGGGACAGTTGAACACTGAAGCTTTCTTT.

This chain joins TRBV2 and TRBJ1-1; D uncertain. This CDR3 comprises 13 residues. Germline CDR1 reads SNHLY; CDR2 reads FYNNEI. With 6 bases removed from V and 0 bases from J, the gap between germline ends came to 8 bases. The chain's CDR3 is CASSQDLNTEAFF. The CDR3 DNA sequence: TGTGCCAGCAGCCAAGACCTGAACACTGAAGCTTTCTTT. The variable domain in full, with the rest retrieved from reference TRBV2 and TRBJ1-1, is EPEVTQTPSHQVTQMGQEVILRCVPISNHLYFYWYRQILGQKVEFLVSFYNNEISEKSEIFDDQFSVERPDGSNFTLKIRSTKLEDSAMYFCASSQDLNTEAFFGQGTRLTVV.

The gene calls are TRBV28 and TRBJ2-6, with D unclear. V lost 3 bases and J lost 2, with 14 bases in between. CDR3 length: 17 amino acids. Germline CDR1 reads MDHEN; CDR2 reads SYDVKM. Here the CDR3 DNA reads TGTGCCAGCAGTTTGGGCCTTGAAGGACCTGGGGCCAACGTCCTGACTTTC. Its translation is CASSLGLEGPGANVLTF.

The V and J genes are TRBV7-2 and TRBJ2-7; TRBD1 matches 7 bases. Germline V lookup: CDR1 SGHTA, CDR2 FQGNSA. With 4 bases clipped from V and 6 bases from J, the junction kept 9 bases outside the gene matches. CDR3 length: 14 residues. CDR3: CASSYGQAWGEQYF. The DNA of the CDR3 is TGTGCCAGCAGCTACGGACAGGCCTGGGGCGAGCAGTACTTC.

The genes are TRBV6-2 or TRBV6-3 and TRBJ2-3; 8 positions agree with TRBD2. CDR1 is MNHEY and CDR2 is SVGEGT in the germline V gene. The CDR3 is made up of 15 amino acids. The V and J ends lost 2 bases and 4 bases, in that order; junction bases with no gene match: 5. The CDR3 spells CASSYPRLAPDTQYF. The CDR3 DNA sequence: TGTGCCAGCAGTTACCCTAGACTAGCGCCAGATACGCAGTATTTT.

A single count supports this clone. V gene TRBV11-2 combines with J gene TRBJ1-4; no clear D. V lost 5 bases and J 1 base, leaving 2 bases between the germline ends. The V gene's germline CDR1 is SGHAT and CDR2 FQNNGV. The CDR3 has 12 amino acids. CDR3 protein: CASSLTNEKLFF. In DNA, the CDR3 is TGTGCCAGCAGCCTAACTAATGAAAAACTGTTTTTT.

This clone was observed a single time. The CDR3 DNA reads as TGTGCCAGCAGCCCCCTCGCCCAGACCATATATTTT. Translation gives CASSPLAQTIYF. The chain combines TRBV12-3 or TRBV12-4 with TRBJ1-3; no firm D call. This CDR3 is 12 amino acids long. V was clipped by 6 bases and J by 10 bases, with 13 bases between them.